This T cell receptor (beta chain) was sequenced in a study of blood T cell repertoires in COVID-19. Study-wide context: The United States, Italy and Spain supplied acute and convalescent COVID-19 samples. T cells, B-cell-depleted T cells, or PBMCs supplied cDNA or gDNA.

Profiled with immunoSEQ multiplex PCR; TCRdb holds only in-frame clones, not every one. The sample records some 49,000 clones, around 82% being singletons. Material: peripheral blood. The sequence was obtained from a woman in her fifties or sixties with acute or convalescent COVID-19.

CDR3 protein: CASSQQGLSGNQPQHF. The CDR3 region has the DNA TGTGCCAGCAGCCAGCAGGGCCTATCCGGCAATCAGCCCCAGCATTTT. V gene TRBV3-1 (or the pseudogene TRBV3-2) combines with J gene TRBJ1-5; TRBD1 might be the D (5 bases). Germline V gives CDR1 LGHDT, CDR2 YNNKEL (reference sequence). Trimming removed 3 bases from V and 2 bases from J, with 14 bases in between. This CDR3 contains 16 residues.